This entry describes one T cell receptor (beta chain). This record comes from a study of blood T cell repertoires in COVID-19. Sequencing used immunoSEQ multiplex PCR; TCRdb keeps in-frame clones, though not all of them. The sample has over 150,000 clones, around 80% seen once. The CDR3 covers 16 residues. Trimming cost V 4 bases and J 7 bases; bases outside gene matches: 7. Looked up from germline, CDR1 is SGHNT and CDR2 is YYREEE (reference sequence). Sequencing was carried out using PBMCs or T cells enriched from blood (not recorded which). V usage is TRBV5-4 and J usage is TRBJ1-6; 11 bases agree with TRBD1. This TCR came from a man in his fifties who had recovered from COVID-19. For the CDR3, the DNA is TGTGCCAGCAGCGGGGGGACAGGGGGACGGAATTCACCCCTCCACTTT. Its protein is CASSGGTGGRNSPLHF.